The entry below describes one T cell receptor (beta chain). This CDR3 is built from 14 residues. Germline V gives CDR1 DFQATT, CDR2 SNEGSKA (reference sequence). V was clipped by 2 bases and J by 3 bases, with 14 bases between them. An amount of RNA that ranged from roughly 0.5 to 1 ug was reverse transcribed with random hexamers. A single record per CDR3 protein comes from TCRdb applying MiXCR to the immunoSEQ multiplex PCR reads. Here the sample spans around 140,000 distinct CDR3 sequences, roughly 95% being singletons. These data come from a study of CD8 T cells in Susac syndrome. The genes are TRBV20-1 and TRBJ2-7, with D unclear. This TCR came from a human donor with multiple sclerosis. The sequencing sample was made of CD4+ T cells from PBMCs. CDR3 residues: CSARSVSSLYEQYF. CDR3 coding DNA: TGCAGTGCTAGAAGCGTTTCTTCCCTCTACGAGCAGTACTTC.